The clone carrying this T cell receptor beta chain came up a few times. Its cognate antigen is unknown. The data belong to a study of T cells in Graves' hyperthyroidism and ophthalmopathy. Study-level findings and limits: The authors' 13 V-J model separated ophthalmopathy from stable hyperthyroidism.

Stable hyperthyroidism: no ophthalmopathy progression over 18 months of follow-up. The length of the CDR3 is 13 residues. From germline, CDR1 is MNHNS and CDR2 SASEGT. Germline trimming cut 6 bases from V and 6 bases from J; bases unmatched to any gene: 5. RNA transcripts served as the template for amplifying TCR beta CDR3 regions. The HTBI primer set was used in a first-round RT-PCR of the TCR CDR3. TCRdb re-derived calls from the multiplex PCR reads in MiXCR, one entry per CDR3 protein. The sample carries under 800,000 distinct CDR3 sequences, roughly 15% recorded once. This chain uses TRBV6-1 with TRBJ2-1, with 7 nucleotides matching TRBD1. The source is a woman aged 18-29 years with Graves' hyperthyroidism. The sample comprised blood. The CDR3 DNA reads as TGTGCCAGCAGCGCCGGACAGGTCAATGAGCAGTTCTTC. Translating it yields CASSAGQVNEQFF.